This T cell receptor beta chain was obtained from a study of shared clonotypes between healthy human individuals. Deep-level settings were used for running the assay. With ten immunoSEQ deep assay plates, unsorted PBMC DNA underwent sequencing. Sequencing was performed with immunoSEQ multiplex PCR; in TCRdb, only in-frame clones are kept and a portion is missing. The sample holds hundreds of thousands of clones; around 77% are singletons and the top ten take more than 10%. Germline values: CDR1 SGHVT, CDR2 SQSDAQ. CDR3 size: 16 residues. The receptor was derived from a woman in her forties in good health. Some clones in this sample may be carry-over from other donors' samples. The specimen sequenced was PBMCs. This sequence joins TRBV7-4 and TRBJ2-5, with TRBD2 matching 10 bases. The J call may be faulty, since TRBJ2-7 better matches the DNA end. The CDR3: CASSLPGLAAFYEQYF. CDR3 DNA: TGTGCCAGCAGCCTCCCCGGACTAGCGGCCTTCTACGAGCAGTACTTC.